The present T cell receptor (beta chain) was sequenced within a study of cytomegalovirus exposure and HLA in healthy donors. The CDR3 has 13 residues. With 4 bases removed from V and 3 bases from J, the gap between germline ends came to 10 bases. Germline V gene lookup returns CDR1 MDHEN and CDR2 SYDVKM. Note on this clone: The antigen remains undetermined.

This PCR relied on a set of 60 Vbeta primers and 13 Jbeta primers. Here immunoSEQ multiplex PCR was the method, and the copy in TCRdb shows in-frame clones only, minus some. Of roughly 90,000 clones listed, 70% to 80% are singletons. Study-wide results and caveats: A later analysis linked around 15,000 TCR beta sequences to HLA alleles at 0.05 false discovery rate. A classifier reportedly called cytomegalovirus status with high sensitivity and specificity.

The clonotype originates from a man aged 30 to 39 in good health and CMV-seropositive. Material for sequencing was PBMCs. The V gene is TRBV28, the J gene TRBJ2-7; D possibly corresponds to TRBD2 (6 bases). CDR3 loop: CASSSGGYYEQYF. The CDR3, as DNA: TGTGCCAGCAGTTCCGGAGGGTACTACGAGCAGTACTTC.